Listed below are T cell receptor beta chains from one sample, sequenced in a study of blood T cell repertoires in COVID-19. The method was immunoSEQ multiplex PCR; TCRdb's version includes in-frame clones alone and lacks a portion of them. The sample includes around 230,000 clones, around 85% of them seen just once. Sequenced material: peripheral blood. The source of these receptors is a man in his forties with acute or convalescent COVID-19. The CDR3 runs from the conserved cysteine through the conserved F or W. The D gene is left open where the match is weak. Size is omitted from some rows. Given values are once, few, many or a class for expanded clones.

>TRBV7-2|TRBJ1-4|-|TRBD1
CASSLVAGTGSEKLFF
TGTGCCAGCAGCTTAGTGGCCGGGACAGGGAGTGAAAAACTGTTTTTT
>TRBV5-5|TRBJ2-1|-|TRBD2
CASSLKLAGSYNEQFF
TGTGCCAGCAGCTTGAAACTAGCGGGATCCTACAATGAGCAGTTCTTC
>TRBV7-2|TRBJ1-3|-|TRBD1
CASSLGDREWNTIYF
TGTGCCAGCAGCTTAGGGGACAGGGAGTGGAACACCATATATTTT
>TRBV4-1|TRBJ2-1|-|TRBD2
CASSPGSGGTSYNEQFF
TGCGCCAGCAGCCCCGGTAGCGGGGGGACCTCCTACAATGAGCAGTTCTTC
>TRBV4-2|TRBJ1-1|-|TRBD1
CASSRDGQGRTEAFF
TGTGCCAGCAGCCGAGATGGACAGGGAAGGACTGAAGCTTTCTTT
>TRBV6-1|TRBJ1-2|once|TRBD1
CASSEGTGWRVGYGYTF
TGTGCCAGCAGTGAAGGGACAGGGTGGAGAGTCGGCTATGGCTACACCTTC
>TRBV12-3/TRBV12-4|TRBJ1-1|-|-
CASSGGLLEAFF
TGTGCCAGCAGTGGAGGGCTTTTGGAAGCTTTCTTT
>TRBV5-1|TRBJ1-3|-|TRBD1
CASSEQGDTIYF
TGCGCCAGCAGCGAACAGGGGGACACCATATATTTT
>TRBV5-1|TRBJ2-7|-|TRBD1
CASSGDRVYSYEQYF
TGCGCCAGCAGCGGAGACAGGGTTTACTCCTACGAGCAGTACTTC
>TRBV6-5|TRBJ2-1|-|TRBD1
CASSYLSLTGVNEQFF
TGTGCCAGCAGTTACCTCTCCCTTACAGGGGTCAATGAGCAGTTCTTC
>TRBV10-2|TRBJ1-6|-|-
CASTWTSNSPLHF
TGCGCCAGCACCTGGACAAGTAATTCACCCCTCCACTTT
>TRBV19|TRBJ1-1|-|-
CASCRPNTEAFF
TGTGCCAGTTGCAGGCCGAACACTGAAGCTTTCTTT
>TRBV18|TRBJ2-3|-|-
CASSPRSSPSADTQYF
TGTGCCAGCTCACCACGATCTTCTCCGTCGGCAGATACGCAGTATTTT
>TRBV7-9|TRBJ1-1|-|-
CASSTPDLRGAATEAFF
TGTGCCAGCAGCACCCCAGATCTCCGGGGGGCGGCCACTGAAGCTTTCTTT
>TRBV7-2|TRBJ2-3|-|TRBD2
CASSKGLAGVPDTQYF
TGTGCCAGCAGCAAAGGACTAGCGGGAGTGCCAGATACGCAGTATTTT
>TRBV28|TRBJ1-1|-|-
CASSVPGNTEAFF
TGTGCCAGCAGTGTTCCGGGAAACACTGAAGCTTTCTTT
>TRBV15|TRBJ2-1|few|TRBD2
CATSRELAGELVNEQFF
TGTGCCACCAGCAGAGAACTAGCGGGAGAGTTGGTCAATGAGCAGTTCTTC
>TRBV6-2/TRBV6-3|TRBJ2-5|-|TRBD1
CASSRSRGQETQYF
TGTGCCAGCAGCCGCAGCAGGGGGCAAGAGACCCAGTACTTC
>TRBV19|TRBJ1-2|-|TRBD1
CASSISWDSDGYTF
TGTGCCAGTAGTATAAGTTGGGACAGTGATGGCTACACCTTC
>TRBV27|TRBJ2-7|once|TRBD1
CASSLLGQGPYEQYF
TGTGCCAGCAGTTTACTGGGACAGGGGCCCTACGAGCAGTACTTC
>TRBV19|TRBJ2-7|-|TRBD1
CATAPGQGYEQYF
TGTGCCACCGCCCCGGGACAGGGCTACGAGCAGTACTTC
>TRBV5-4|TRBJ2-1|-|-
CASSFQYEQFF
TGTGCCAGCAGCTTTCAGTATGAGCAGTTCTTC
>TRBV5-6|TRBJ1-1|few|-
CASSLALTGAFF
TGTGCCAGCAGCTTGGCCCTAACTGGAGCTTTCTTT
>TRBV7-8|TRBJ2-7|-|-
CASSLASVMAYEQYF
TGTGCCAGCAGCTTAGCCTCGGTCATGGCCTACGAGCAGTACTTC
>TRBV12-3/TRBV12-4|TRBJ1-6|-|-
CASRPAGGALHF
TGTGCCAGCAGACCCGCTGGGGGGGCCCTCCACTTT
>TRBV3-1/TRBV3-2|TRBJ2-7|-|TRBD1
CASSQVWDSAYEQYF
TGTGCCAGCAGCCAAGTGTGGGACAGTGCCTACGAGCAGTACTTC
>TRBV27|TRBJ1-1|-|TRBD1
CASSLGGTGRPEAFF
TGTGCCAGCAGTTTAGGTGGGACAGGAAGACCTGAAGCTTTCTTT
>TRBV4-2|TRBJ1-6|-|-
CASSPEPGHDNSPLHF
TGTGCCAGCAGCCCCGAACCGGGACATGATAATTCACCCCTCCACTTT
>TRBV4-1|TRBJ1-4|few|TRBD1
CASSARDRGKFEKLFF
TGCGCCAGCAGCGCCCGGGACAGGGGGAAGTTTGAAAAACTGTTTTTT
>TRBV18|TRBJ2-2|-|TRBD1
CASSRQGAIRKNTGELFF
TGTGCCAGCTCACGACAGGGGGCCATTCGCAAAAACACCGGGGAGCTGTTTTTT
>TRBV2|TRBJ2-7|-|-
CASSEVDSPPYEQYF
TGTGCCAGCAGTGAAGTGGACAGTCCTCCCTACGAGCAGTACTTC
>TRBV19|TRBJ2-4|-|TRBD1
CASSPGTGAGQNIQYF
TGTGCCAGTAGCCCCGGGACAGGGGCGGGCCAAAACATTCAGTACTTC
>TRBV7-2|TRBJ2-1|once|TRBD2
CASRGTSGAEQFF
TGTGCCAGCAGGGGGACTAGCGGGGCTGAGCAGTTCTTC
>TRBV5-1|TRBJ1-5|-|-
CASSLQGGNQPQHF
TGCGCCAGCAGCTTACAGGGCGGCAATCAGCCCCAGCATTTT
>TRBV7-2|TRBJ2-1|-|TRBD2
CASSLGTSGSGLNEQFF
TGTGCCAGCAGCTTGGGGACTAGCGGGAGCGGCTTGAATGAGCAGTTCTTC
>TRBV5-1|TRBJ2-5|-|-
CASSPRTGEETQYF
TGCGCCAGCAGCCCTAGGACGGGGGAAGAGACCCAGTACTTC
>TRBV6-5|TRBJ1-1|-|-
CASRLVVGGRTEAFF
TGTGCCAGCAGACTTGTCGTAGGGGGACGGACTGAAGCTTTCTTT
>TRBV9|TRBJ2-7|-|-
CASSPAPSSAYEQYF
TGTGCCAGCAGCCCCGCCCCGTCTAGCGCCTACGAGCAGTACTTC
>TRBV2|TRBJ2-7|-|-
CASLESRWSYEQYF
TGTGCCAGCTTGGAGAGTAGGTGGTCCTACGAGCAGTACTTC
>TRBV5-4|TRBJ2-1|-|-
CASSLYDGLDEQFF
TGTGCCAGCAGCCTTTATGACGGGTTGGATGAGCAGTTCTTC
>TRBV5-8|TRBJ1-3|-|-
CASSPPGGIAGNTIYF
TGTGCCAGCAGCCCCCCCGGGGGGATAGCTGGAAACACCATATATTTT
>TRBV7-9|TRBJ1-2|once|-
CASSSSGGPNYGYTF
TGTGCCAGCAGCTCGAGTGGGGGCCCCAACTATGGCTACACCTTC
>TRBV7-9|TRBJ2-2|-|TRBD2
CASSPSGTRAAGELFF
TGTGCCAGCAGCCCTTCCGGGACTAGGGCAGCCGGGGAGCTGTTTTTT
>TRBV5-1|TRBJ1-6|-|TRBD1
CASSLDTGDSIRPKSPLHF
TGCGCCAGCAGCTTGGATACCGGGGACAGCATTCGCCCCAAGTCACCCCTCCACTTT
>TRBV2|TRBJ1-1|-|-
CASSLDSYTEAFF
TGTGCCAGCAGTCTTGACAGCTACACTGAAGCTTTCTTT
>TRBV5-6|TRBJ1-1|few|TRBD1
CASSRPPGGGGTEAFF
TGTGCCAGCAGCCGACCGCCAGGGGGCGGAGGCACTGAAGCTTTCTTT
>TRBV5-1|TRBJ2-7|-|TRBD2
CASSSDLGLAGGVAYEQYF
TGCGCCAGCAGCTCCGACTTAGGACTAGCGGGAGGGGTGGCCTACGAGCAGTACTTC
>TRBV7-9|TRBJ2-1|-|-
CASSLEGDIFFNEQFF
TGTGCCAGCAGCCTCGAGGGGGATATCTTCTTCAATGAGCAGTTCTTC
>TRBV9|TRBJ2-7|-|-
CATYPWTVYYEQYF
TGTGCCACTTACCCTTGGACAGTTTACTACGAGCAGTACTTC
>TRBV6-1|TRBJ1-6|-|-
CASSEGTGISPLHF
TGTGCCAGCAGTGAAGGGACGGGGATTTCACCCCTCCACTTT
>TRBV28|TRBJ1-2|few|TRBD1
CASSTHRDRDVGYTF
TGTGCCAGCAGTACTCACCGGGACAGGGATGTCGGCTACACCTTC
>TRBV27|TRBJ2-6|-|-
CASRPARGGPGANVLTF
TGTGCCAGCAGACCAGCGAGGGGGGGGCCGGGGGCCAACGTCCTGACTTTC
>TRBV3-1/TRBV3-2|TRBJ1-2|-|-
CASSQYREGYTF
TGTGCCAGCAGCCAATACAGGGAGGGCTACACCTTC
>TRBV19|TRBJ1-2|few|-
CASSLRWDTLYTF
TGTGCCAGTAGTCTGAGGTGGGACACCCTCTACACCTTC